This T cell receptor (beta chain) was found in a study of blood T cell repertoires in COVID-19. Study-level background: PBMCs, B-cell-depleted T cells, or T cells were the source of the cDNA or gDNA that made up the material.

Seattle's cohort entered during active infection and was followed longitudinally. Concerning this clone itself: Other DNA sequences in this specimen translate into the identical CDR3.

The table came from immunoSEQ multiplex PCR; TCRdb's copy has only in-frame clones and leaves some out. Of about 270,000 clones in the sample, 75% to 95% are singletons; the top ten hold 2% to 3%. This clonotype originated in a young adult with COVID-19, enrolled during active disease. The sequencing sample was made of peripheral blood.

DNA for the CDR3: TGTGCCAGCAGCGTAGGACTAGCAACCTACGAGCAGTACTTC. This translates into CASSVGLATYEQYF. The rearrangement joins TRBV9 to TRBJ2-7, with 7 bases lining up with TRBD2. The J segment lost 2 bases and the V segment lost 0 bases, leaving 2 bases of the junction unmatched. The CDR3 has 14 residues. Per germline, CDR1 SGDLS and CDR2 YYNGEE. Full variable domain (remainder filled in from reference TRBV9 and TRBJ2-7): DSGVTQTPKHLITATGQRVTLRCSPRSGDLSVYWYQQSLDQGLQFLIQYYNGEERAKGNILERFSAQQFPDLHSELNLSSLELGDSALYFCASSVGLATYEQYFGPGTRLTVT.